A selection of T cell receptor beta chains follows, all from one sample in a study of blood T cell repertoires in COVID-19. TCRdb's copy holds only in-frame clones and misses some; the assay was immunoSEQ multiplex PCR. The sample holds around 460,000 clones, about 90% seen once. The material sequenced was peripheral blood. These receptors were taken from a man between 18 and 35 years old with COVID-19, enrolled during active disease. CDR3s include the opening cysteine and the closing phenylalanine or tryptophan. A D gene is named only where the DNA matches it firmly. A clone size is listed for some rows: how often the clone was seen (once, few, many), or a class if it is expanded.

>-|TRBJ1-5|TRBV3-1/TRBV3-2|-
CASSQSGAPNQPQHF
>-|TRBJ1-5|TRBV25-1|TRBD1
CASSDSRTGGNQPQHF
>-|TRBJ1-2|TRBV14|-
CASSQDWQRLFTF
>once|TRBJ2-3|TRBV5-4|TRBD2
CAGRLASTDTQYF
>-|TRBJ2-7|TRBV6-5|TRBD1
CASRLGTGRTQQYF
>-|TRBJ2-5|TRBV5-1|TRBD2
CASTKTSGGETQYF
>-|TRBJ1-6|TRBV28|TRBD1
CASPPRGDRGHSPLHF
>-|TRBJ2-7|TRBV7-2|TRBD2
CASSREGRQYEQYF
>-|TRBJ2-7|TRBV9|-
CASSPNLRDLNEQYF
>-|TRBJ1-1|TRBV18|-
CASSTGQNTEAFF
>-|TRBJ1-4|TRBV5-1|-
CASSLDAVGEKLFF
>-|TRBJ2-1|TRBV5-1|-
CASSLRQYNEQFF
>-|TRBJ1-1|TRBV4-1|-
CASSQDREGGTEAFF
>-|TRBJ2-3|TRBV18|TRBD2
CASSTREQRGRTDTQYF
>-|TRBJ1-2|TRBV5-5|-
CASSLVQIYGYTF
>-|TRBJ1-1|TRBV27|-
CASSPTPGGPIKAFF
>-|TRBJ2-7|TRBV4-1|TRBD1
CASSQGTGSSYEQYF
>-|TRBJ2-7|TRBV19|TRBD1
CASSDRGVLYEQYF
>-|TRBJ2-1|TRBV5-6|-
CASSLIKERRSSNEQFF
>-|TRBJ2-5|TRBV3-1/TRBV3-2|TRBD2
CASSQRTGTSYETQYF
>-|TRBJ1-1|TRBV7-9|-
CASSSGTEAFF
>-|TRBJ2-5|TRBV19|TRBD2
CASSIGAGGKETQYF
>-|TRBJ2-7|TRBV9|TRBD2
CASSVATSGDEQYF
>-|TRBJ2-7|TRBV10-3|-
CAISEPAVRSYEQYF
>-|TRBJ2-7|TRBV4-2|-
CASSQDPLAGEQYF
>-|TRBJ1-2|TRBV5-4|TRBD1
CASSDGQDYGYTF
>-|TRBJ1-6|TRBV19|TRBD1
CASNKDRADNSPLHF
>-|TRBJ1-4|TRBV5-1|-
CASTSGEGEKLFF
>-|TRBJ1-5|TRBV27|-
CASSKQGFSNQPQHF
>-|TRBJ2-1|TRBV5-1|TRBD2
CASSLGSSGNEQFF
>-|TRBJ1-2|TRBV24-1|TRBD1
CATSVGQGYGYTF
>once|TRBJ2-1|TRBV29-1|-
CSVIREWTYNEQFF
>-|TRBJ2-2|TRBV18|-
CASSPYTEVTGELFF
>-|TRBJ2-7|TRBV19|-
CASSGFHEQYF
>-|TRBJ2-3|TRBV7-9|TRBD2
CASSFSGGPSTDTQYF
>-|TRBJ2-2|TRBV3-1/TRBV3-2|TRBD2
CASSQTGTSGYGELFF
>-|TRBJ2-5|TRBV5-1|TRBD1
CASSSDRDRGRRETQYF
>-|TRBJ1-1|TRBV5-1|-
CASSLRTQNTEAFF
>-|TRBJ2-7|TRBV18|TRBD2
CASSPIAGVEEQYF
>-|TRBJ1-3|TRBV2|-
CASEGAGNTIYF
>-|TRBJ2-6|TRBV19|TRBD1
CASSSGTGVSGANVLTF
>-|TRBJ2-7|TRBV6-6|TRBD1
CASNTTGGGNEQYF
>-|TRBJ1-2|TRBV19|TRBD1
CASSNDREAYGYTF
>-|TRBJ2-3|TRBV27|-
CASGLGGRTDTQYF
>-|TRBJ2-7|TRBV6-6|TRBD2
CASSTVGTSGFYEQYF
>-|TRBJ1-4|TRBV19|-
CASSSRGTATNEKLFF
>-|TRBJ1-2|TRBV5-1|-
CASSGSLGGDGYTF
>-|TRBJ2-7|TRBV5-4|-
CASSLGPSGAGEQYF
>-|TRBJ2-7|TRBV4-2|-
CASSQASGDFSYEQYF
>-|TRBJ1-5|TRBV15|-
CATSRKFGVVQPQHF
>-|TRBJ2-1|TRBV10-3|TRBD2
CAISLTSGRVNEQFF
>-|TRBJ2-3|TRBV6-2/TRBV6-3|TRBD2
CASSKKRGPRTDTQYF
>-|TRBJ2-3|TRBV2|-
CASSVEFKSASDTQYF
>-|TRBJ1-3|TRBV6-5|TRBD1
CASTGTGDGNTIYF
>-|TRBJ2-7|TRBV19|-
CASSISPGQSSYEQYF